This T cell receptor beta chain came from a study of blood T cells in healthy people across ages. Study-level results: The unsorted PBMCs prevented any conclusive comparison of naive versus antigen-experienced cells.

This clonotype turned up a few times. Its antigen is as yet unknown. The authors ran a second PCR of roughly 6 to 12 cycles using a sample-barcoded 5' primer and a J-beta primer mix. Each cDNA was tagged by a template-switch adaptor containing 12 random nucleotides. Using its own MiXCR run on the 5' RACE reads, TCRdb lists one record per CDR3 protein. The sample holds 1.5 million or so distinct CDR3 sequences, 35% to 45% seen once. The CDR3 is 16 amino acids. Germline V CDR1 and CDR2: DFQATT, SNEGSKA (reference sequence). V was shortened by 3 bases and J by 2 bases, with 18 bases between the two germline ends.

Material for sequencing was blood. The chain employs TRBV20-1 and TRBJ2-3, with D perhaps TRBD2 (5 bases). The TCR comes from a woman between 18 and 29 years old in good health. The CDR3 coding sequence is TGCAGTGCTAGCGGCGGGCCTTCCTATTCCACAGATACGCAGTATTTT. Its protein is CSASGGPSYSTDTQYF.